This TCR beta chain is from a study of cytomegalovirus exposure and HLA in healthy donors. CDR3 length equals 15 residues. Looked up from germline, CDR1 is PRHDT and CDR2 is FYEKMQ (reference sequence). V gave up 2 bases and J gave up 3 bases, with 13 bases separating them. The PCR contained 60 Vbeta and 13 Jbeta primers. Sequencing used immunoSEQ multiplex PCR; TCRdb keeps in-frame clones, though not all of them. Of approximately 140,000 clones in the sample, 61% were seen once. The chain recombines TRBV13 with TRBJ2-5, with TRBD1 as a possible D gene (6 bases). Sequencing used PBMCs. The clonotype comes from a male donor in good health and CMV-seronegative. The CDR3 DNA is TGTGCCAGCAGCTTAAAGGTTGCAGGGGAAGAGACCCAGTACTTC. It codes for CASSLKVAGEETQYF.